The TCR beta chain described here comes from a study of preoperative IRX-2 immunotherapy in early breast cancer. V was cut by 6 bases and J by 2 bases, with 9 bases left in between. This CDR3 comprises 13 residues. The treatment is: preoperative locoregional IRX-2 cytokine immunotherapy. Preoperative locoregional IRX-2 cytokine immunotherapy was tested in the phase Ib source study. The protocol was immunoSEQ multiplex PCR, while the TCRdb copy is restricted to in-frame clones and leaves out a portion. Among approximately 96,000 clones listed, 80% to 90% were seen once. J is TRBJ2-3 and V is TRBV23-1; D gene unclear. TRBV23-1 is sorted into the ORF group, with uncertain function. This receptor was obtained from a human donor with breast cancer. Specimen: tumor tissue, collected after IRX-2 immunotherapy. The CDR3 sequence: CASSLPPTDTQYF. The CDR3 DNA reads TGCGCCAGCAGCTTGCCCCCCACAGATACGCAGTATTTT.